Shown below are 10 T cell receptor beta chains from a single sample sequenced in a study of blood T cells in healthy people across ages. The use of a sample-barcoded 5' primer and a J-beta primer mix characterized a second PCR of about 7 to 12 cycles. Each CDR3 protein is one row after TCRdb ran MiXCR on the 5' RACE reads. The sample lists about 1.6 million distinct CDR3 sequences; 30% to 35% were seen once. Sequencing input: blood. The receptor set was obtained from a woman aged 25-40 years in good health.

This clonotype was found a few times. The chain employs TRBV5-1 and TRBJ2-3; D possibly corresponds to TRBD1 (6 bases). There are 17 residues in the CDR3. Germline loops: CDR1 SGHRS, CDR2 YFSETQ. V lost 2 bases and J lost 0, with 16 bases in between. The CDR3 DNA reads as TGCGCCAGCAGCTTTATCCTCCACGGACAGAGCACAGATACGCAGTATTTT. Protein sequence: CASSFILHGQSTDTQYF. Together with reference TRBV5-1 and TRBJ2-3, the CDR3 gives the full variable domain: KAGVTQTPRYLIKTRGQQVTLSCSPISGHRSVSWYQQTPGQGLQFLFEYFSETQRNKGNFPGRFSGRQFSNSRSEMNVSTLELGDSALYLCASSFILHGQSTDTQYFGPGTRLTVL.

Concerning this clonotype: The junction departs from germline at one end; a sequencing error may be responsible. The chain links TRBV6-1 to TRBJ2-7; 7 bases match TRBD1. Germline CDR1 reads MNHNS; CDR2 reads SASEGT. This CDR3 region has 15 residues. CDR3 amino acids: CASSGGDRLSCEQYF. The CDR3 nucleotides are TGTGCCAGCAGTGGAGGGGACAGACTCTCCTGCGAGCAGTACTTC.

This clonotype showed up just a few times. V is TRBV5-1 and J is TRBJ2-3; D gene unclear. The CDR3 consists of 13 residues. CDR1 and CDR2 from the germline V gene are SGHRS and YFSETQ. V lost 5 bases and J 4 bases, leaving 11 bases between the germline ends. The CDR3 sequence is CASRFPAADTQYF. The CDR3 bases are TGCGCCAGCAGGTTCCCTGCGGCAGATACGCAGTATTTT.

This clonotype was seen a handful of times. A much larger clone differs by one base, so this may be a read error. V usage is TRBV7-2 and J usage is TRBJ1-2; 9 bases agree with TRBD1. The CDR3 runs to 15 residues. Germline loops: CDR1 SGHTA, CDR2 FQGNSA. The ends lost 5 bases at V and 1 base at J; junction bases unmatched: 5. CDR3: CTSSHRTGDNYGYTF. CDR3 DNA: TGTACCAGCAGCCACCGGACAGGGGATAACTATGGCTACACCTTC.

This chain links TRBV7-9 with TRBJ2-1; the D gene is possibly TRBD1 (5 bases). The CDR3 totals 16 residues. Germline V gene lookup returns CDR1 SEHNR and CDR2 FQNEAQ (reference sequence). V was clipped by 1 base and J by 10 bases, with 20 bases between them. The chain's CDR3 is CASSLEQAPGFDEQFF. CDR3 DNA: TGTGCCAGCAGCTTAGAACAGGCCCCAGGGTTCGACGAGCAGTTCTTC.

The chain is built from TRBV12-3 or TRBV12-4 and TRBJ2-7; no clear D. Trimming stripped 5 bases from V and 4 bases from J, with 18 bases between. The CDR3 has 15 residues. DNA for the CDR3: TGTGCCAGCAGTCAGCTGGGCAGTAACCTTTACGAGCAGTACTTC. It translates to CASSQLGSNLYEQYF.

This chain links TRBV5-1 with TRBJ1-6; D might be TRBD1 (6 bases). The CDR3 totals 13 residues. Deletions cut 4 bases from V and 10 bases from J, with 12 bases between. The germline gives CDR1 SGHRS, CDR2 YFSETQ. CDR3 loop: CASSRPDSSPLHF. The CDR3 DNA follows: TGCGCCAGCAGCCGTCCGGACAGCTCACCCCTCCACTTT.

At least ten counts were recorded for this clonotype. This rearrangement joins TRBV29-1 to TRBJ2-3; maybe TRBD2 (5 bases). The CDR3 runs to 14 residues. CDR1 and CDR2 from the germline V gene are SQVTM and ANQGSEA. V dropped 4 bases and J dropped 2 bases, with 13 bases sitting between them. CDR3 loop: CSVAELVLTDTQYF. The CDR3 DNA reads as TGCAGCGTTGCTGAACTAGTCCTCACAGATACGCAGTATTTT.

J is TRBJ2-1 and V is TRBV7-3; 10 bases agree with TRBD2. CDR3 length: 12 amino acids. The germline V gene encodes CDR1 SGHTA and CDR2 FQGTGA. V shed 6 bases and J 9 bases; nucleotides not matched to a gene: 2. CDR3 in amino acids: CASRSSGSEQFF. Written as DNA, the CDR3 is TGTGCCAGCAGATCTAGCGGGAGTGAGCAGTTCTTC.

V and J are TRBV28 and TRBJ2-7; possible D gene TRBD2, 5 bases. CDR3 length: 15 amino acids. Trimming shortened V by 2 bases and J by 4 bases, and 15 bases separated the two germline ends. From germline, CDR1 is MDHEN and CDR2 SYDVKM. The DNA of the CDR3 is TGTGCCAGCAGTTTAACGTATGGGAGCGTATACGAGCAGTACTTC. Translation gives CASSLTYGSVYEQYF.